This T cell receptor (beta chain) comes out of a study of blood T cell repertoires in COVID-19. Across the study: The United States, Italy and Spain were the sources of the acute and convalescent COVID-19 samples. From T cells, B-cell-depleted T cells, or PBMCs came the material, which was cDNA or gDNA.

V was pared by 4 bases and J by 5 bases, with 8 bases of the junction left unmatched. CDR1 is SGHRS, CDR2 YFSETQ, per germline. The CDR3 loop spans 15 amino acids. Authors' analysis steps: Estimated nucleated cell counts came from reference gene primer amplification. This table comes from immunoSEQ multiplex PCR, and its TCRdb copy is limited to in-frame clones, with some not included. That table gives V, J and clone size, and the DNA gave D and trimming. The table has 150,000 or so clones, about 79% seen once. The sequence was collected from a woman aged 80 or over with acute or convalescent COVID-19. Specimen: peripheral blood. V usage is TRBV5-1 and J usage is TRBJ2-1; TRBD2 matches 8 bases. The CDR3 is CASSRGSGGDNEQFF. In nucleotides, the CDR3 is TGCGCCAGCAGCCGGGGGAGCGGGGGCGACAATGAGCAGTTCTTC. The whole variable domain, filled in from reference TRBV5-1 and TRBJ2-1, reads KAGVTQTPRYLIKTRGQQVTLSCSPISGHRSVSWYQQTPGQGLQFLFEYFSETQRNKGNFPGRFSGRQFSNSRSEMNVSTLELGDSALYLCASSRGSGGDNEQFFGPGTRLTVL.